This TCR beta chain was identified during a study of blood T cell repertoires in COVID-19. Study information: The United States, Italy and Spain were the sources of the acute and convalescent COVID-19 samples.

Trimming removed 5 bases from V and 1 base from J, with 12 bases in between. Germline lookup yields CDR1 SGHTA and CDR2 FQGNSA. The CDR3 has 14 residues. The table came from immunoSEQ multiplex PCR; TCRdb's copy has only in-frame clones and leaves some out. The sample records over 85,000 clones, 84% being singletons. The sequence was collected from a man between 60 and 75 years old with acute or convalescent COVID-19. The rearrangement links TRBV7-2 to TRBJ2-7, with unresolved D. Sequencing was carried out using peripheral blood. The CDR3 loop is CASSPEVWSYEQYF. CDR3 nucleotides: TGTGCCAGCAGCCCAGAGGTTTGGTCCTACGAGCAGTACTTC. Supplemented by reference TRBV7-2 and TRBJ2-7, the full variable domain reads GAGVSQSPSNKVTEKGKDVELRCDPISGHTALYWYRQSLGQGLEFLIYFQGNSAPDKSGLPSDRFSAERTGGSVSTLTIQRTQQEDSAVYLCASSPEVWSYEQYFGPGTRLTVT.